What follows is one T cell receptor (beta chain) and its context. The data were taken from a study of beta chain features in type 1 diabetes. CDR1 is MDHEN, CDR2 SYDVKM, per germline. CDR3 size: 16 residues. Trimming cost V 3 bases and J 0 bases, with 14 bases left between them. The study reverse transcribed the entire isolated RNA, so it sequenced expressed TCRB transcripts. Produced via immunoSEQ multiplex PCR; TCRdb's table is partial and in-frame only. The sample shows 500,000 to 700,000 clones, 15% to 17% of them seen only once. The chain joins TRBV28 to TRBJ2-5, with no clear D. Source material: naive CD4+ T cells from blood. The TCR comes from a man younger than 35 in good health. Here the CDR3 reads CASSLVDWGYQETQYF. The CDR3 DNA is TGTGCCAGCAGTTTGGTGGATTGGGGATACCAAGAGACCCAGTACTTC. Full variable domain (outside the CDR3, taken from reference TRBV28 and TRBJ2-5): DVKVTQSSRYLVKRTGEKVFLECVQDMDHENMFWYRQDPGLGLRLIYFSYDVKMKEKGDIPEGYSVSREKKERFSLILESASTNQTSMYLCASSLVDWGYQETQYFGPGTRLLVL.